This T cell receptor beta chain was captured by sequencing in a study of T-cell reconstitution after alpha-beta-depleted transplantation in children. CDR1 and CDR2 (germline): DFQATT, SNEGSKA (reference sequence). The CDR3 loop spans 13 amino acids. The V gene lost 5 bases and the J gene lost 2 bases, with 10 bases spanning the gap. For TCRbeta, the library was prepared with unique molecular identifiers. TCRdb recomputed calls from the PCR reads with MiXCR, one row per CDR3 protein. The data show 19,000 or so distinct CDR3 sequences, with roughly 13% seen just once and 35% to 45% held by the top ten. This clonotype has a count of ten or more.

The clonotype originates from a female patient under 10 years old who had a stem cell transplant for congenital amegakaryocytic thrombocytopenia, so the T cells may come from the graft donor. The chain joins TRBV20-1 to TRBJ2-1; maybe TRBD2 (6 bases). Here the sequenced sample was PBMCs, mostly from graft donor cells, taken 60 days after TCRalphabeta/CD19-depleted stem cell transplant. CDR3 nucleotides: TGCAGTGCTGAGACTAGGCCCTACAATGAGCAGTTCTTC. It specifies CSAETRPYNEQFF.